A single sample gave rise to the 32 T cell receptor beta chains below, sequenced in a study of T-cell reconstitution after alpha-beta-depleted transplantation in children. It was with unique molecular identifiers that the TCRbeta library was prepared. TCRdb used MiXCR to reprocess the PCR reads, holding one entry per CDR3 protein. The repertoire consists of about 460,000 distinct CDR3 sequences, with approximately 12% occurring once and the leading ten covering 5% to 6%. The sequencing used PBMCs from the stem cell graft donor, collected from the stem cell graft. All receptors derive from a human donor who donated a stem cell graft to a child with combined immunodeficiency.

The DNA for the CDR3 is TGCAGTGCTAGGTGGTTAAATAGCAATCAGCCCCAGCATTTT. Translated: CSARWLNSNQPQHF. This chain joins TRBV20-1 and TRBJ1-5; no definite D call. Per germline, CDR1 DFQATT and CDR2 SNEGSKA (reference sequence). The length of the CDR3 is 14 residues. The germline V and J ends were trimmed by 3 bases and 0 bases, with 9 bases remaining between them.

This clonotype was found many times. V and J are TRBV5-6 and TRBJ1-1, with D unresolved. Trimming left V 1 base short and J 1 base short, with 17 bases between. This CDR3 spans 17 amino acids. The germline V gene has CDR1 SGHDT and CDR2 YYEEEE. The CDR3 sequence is CASSLQTALVRNTEAFF. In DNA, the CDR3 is TGTGCCAGCAGCTTGCAAACAGCTCTAGTTCGGAACACTGAAGCTTTCTTT. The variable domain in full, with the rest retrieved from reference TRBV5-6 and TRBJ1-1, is DAGVTQSPTHLIKTRGQQVTLRCSPKSGHDTVSWYQQALGQGPQFIFQYYEEEERQRGNFPDRFSGHQFPNYSSELNVNALLLGDSALYLCASSLQTALVRNTEAFFGQGTRLTVV.

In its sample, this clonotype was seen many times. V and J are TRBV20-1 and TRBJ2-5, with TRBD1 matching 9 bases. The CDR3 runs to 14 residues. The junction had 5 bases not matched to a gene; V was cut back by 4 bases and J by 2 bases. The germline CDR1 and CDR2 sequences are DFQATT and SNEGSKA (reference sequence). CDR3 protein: CSAIGGQGQETQYF. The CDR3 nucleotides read TGCAGTGCTATTGGGGGACAGGGACAAGAGACCCAGTACTTC.

CDR3 bases: TGCAGCGTTACAAACCGGCTGACAGGGGATAATTATGGCTACACCTTC. Protein: CSVTNRLTGDNYGYTF. The chain employs TRBV29-1 and TRBJ1-2, with 8 bases lining up with TRBD1. The ends lost 5 bases at V and 5 bases at J; junction bases unmatched: 16. This CDR3 has 16 amino acids. The V gene's germline CDR1 is SQVTM and CDR2 ANQGSEA.

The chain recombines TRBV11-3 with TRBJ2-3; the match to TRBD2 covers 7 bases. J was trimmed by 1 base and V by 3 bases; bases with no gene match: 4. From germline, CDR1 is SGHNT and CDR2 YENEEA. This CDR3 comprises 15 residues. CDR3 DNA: TGTGCCAGCAGCTTCGCGGGAGTGGGCACAGATACGCAGTATTTT. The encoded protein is CASSFAGVGTDTQYF. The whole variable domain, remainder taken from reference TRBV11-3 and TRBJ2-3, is EAGVVQSPRYKIIEKKQPVAFWCNPISGHNTLYWYLQNLGQGPELLIRYENEEAVDDSQLPKDRFSAERLKGVDSTLKIQPAELGDSAVYLCASSFAGVGTDTQYFGPGTRLTVL.

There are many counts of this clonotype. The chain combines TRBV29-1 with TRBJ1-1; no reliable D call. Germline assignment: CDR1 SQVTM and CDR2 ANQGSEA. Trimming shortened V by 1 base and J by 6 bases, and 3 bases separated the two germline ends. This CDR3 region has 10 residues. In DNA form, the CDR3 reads TGCAGCGTTGAAGTCTCTGAAGCTTTCTTT. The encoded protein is CSVEVSEAFF.

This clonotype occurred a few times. This CDR3 reads CASSFRGTGVYEQYF. Here the CDR3 DNA reads TGTGCCAGCAGCTTCAGGGGGACAGGGGTTTACGAGCAGTACTTC. The chain joins TRBV7-8 to TRBJ2-7, with 10 bases lining up with TRBD1. Germline values: CDR1 SGHVS, CDR2 FQNEAQ. The length of the CDR3 is 15 residues. V shed 3 bases, J shed 4 bases, and the junction held 6 bases outside the gene matches.

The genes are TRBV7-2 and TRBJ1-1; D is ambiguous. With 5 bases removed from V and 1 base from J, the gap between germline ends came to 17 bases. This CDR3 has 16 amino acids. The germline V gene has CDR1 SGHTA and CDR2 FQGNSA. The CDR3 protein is CASSPRSLDTNTEAFF. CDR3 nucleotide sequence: TGTGCCAGCAGCCCCCGTTCCTTGGATACGAACACTGAAGCTTTCTTT.

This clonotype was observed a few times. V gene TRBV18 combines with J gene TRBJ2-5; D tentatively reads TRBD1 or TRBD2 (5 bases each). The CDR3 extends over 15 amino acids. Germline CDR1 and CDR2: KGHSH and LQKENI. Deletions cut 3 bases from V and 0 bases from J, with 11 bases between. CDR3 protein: CASSPQWGYQETQYF. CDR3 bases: TGTGCCAGCTCACCTCAGTGGGGGTACCAAGAGACCCAGTACTTC.

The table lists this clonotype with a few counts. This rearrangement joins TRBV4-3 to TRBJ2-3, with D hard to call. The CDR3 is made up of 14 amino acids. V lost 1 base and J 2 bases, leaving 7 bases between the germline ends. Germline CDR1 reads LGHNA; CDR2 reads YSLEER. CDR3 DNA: TGCGCCAGCAGCCAAGTAGACCCCACAGATACGCAGTATTTT. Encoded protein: CASSQVDPTDTQYF.

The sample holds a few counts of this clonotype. CDR3 in amino acids: CSVSGGYTDTQYF. CDR3 bases: TGCAGTGTAAGCGGGGGATACACAGATACGCAGTATTTT. This chain joins TRBV20-1 and TRBJ2-3, with 8 nucleotides matching TRBD2. The CDR3 totals 13 residues. V gave up 7 bases and J gave up 2 bases; unmatched junction bases: 5. Germline assignment: CDR1 DFQATT and CDR2 SNEGSKA (reference sequence).

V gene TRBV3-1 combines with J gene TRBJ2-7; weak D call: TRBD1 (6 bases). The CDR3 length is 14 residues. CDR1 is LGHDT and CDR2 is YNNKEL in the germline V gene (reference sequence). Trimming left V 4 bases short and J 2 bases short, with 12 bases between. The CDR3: CASSRRQVAYEQYF. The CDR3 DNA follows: TGTGCCAGCAGCCGCAGACAGGTGGCCTACGAGCAGTACTTC.

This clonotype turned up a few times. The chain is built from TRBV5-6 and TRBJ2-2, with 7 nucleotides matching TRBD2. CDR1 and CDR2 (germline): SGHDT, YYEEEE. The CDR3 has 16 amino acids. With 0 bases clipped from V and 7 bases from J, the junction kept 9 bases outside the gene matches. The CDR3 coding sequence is TGTGCCAGCAGCTTGGTGGCGGGAGATTCTAGCGGGGAGCTGTTTTTT. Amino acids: CASSLVAGDSSGELFF.

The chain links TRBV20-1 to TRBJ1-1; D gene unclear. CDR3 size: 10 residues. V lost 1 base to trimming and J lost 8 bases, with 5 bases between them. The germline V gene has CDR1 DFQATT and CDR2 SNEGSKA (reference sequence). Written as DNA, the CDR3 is TGCAGTGCTAGAGCAGAGGAAGCTTTCTTT. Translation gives CSARAEEAFF.

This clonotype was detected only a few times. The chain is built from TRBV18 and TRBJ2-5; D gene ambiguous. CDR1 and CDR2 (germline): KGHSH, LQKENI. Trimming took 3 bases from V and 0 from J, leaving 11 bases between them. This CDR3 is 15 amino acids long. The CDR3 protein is CASSPFIRDQETQYF. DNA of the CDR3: TGTGCCAGCTCACCCTTCATTCGGGACCAAGAGACCCAGTACTTC.

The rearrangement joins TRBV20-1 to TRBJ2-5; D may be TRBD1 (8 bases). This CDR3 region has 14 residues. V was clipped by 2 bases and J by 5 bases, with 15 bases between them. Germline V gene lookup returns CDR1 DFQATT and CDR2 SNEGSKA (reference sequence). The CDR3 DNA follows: TGCAGTGCTAGATCACAGGGGGGGTGGGAGACCCAGTACTTC. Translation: CSARSQGGWETQYF.

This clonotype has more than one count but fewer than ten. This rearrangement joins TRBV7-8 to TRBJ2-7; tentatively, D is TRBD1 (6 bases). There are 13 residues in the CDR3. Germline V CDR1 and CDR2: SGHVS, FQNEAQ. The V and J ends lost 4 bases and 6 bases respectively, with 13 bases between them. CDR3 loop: CASSSDRMGEQYF. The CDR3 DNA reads TGTGCCAGCAGCTCCGACAGGATGGGCGAGCAGTACTTC. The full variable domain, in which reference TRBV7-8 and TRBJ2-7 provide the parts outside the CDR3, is GAGVSQSPRYKVAKRGQDVALRCDPISGHVSLFWYQQALGQGPEFLTYFQNEAQLDKSGLPSDRFFAERPEGSVSTLKIQRTQQEDSAVYLCASSSDRMGEQYFGPGTRLTVT.

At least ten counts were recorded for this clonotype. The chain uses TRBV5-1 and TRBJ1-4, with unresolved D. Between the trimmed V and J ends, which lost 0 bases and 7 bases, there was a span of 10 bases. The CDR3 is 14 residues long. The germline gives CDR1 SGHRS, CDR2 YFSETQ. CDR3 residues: CASSLGRDGEKLFF. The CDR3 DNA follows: TGCGCCAGCAGCTTGGGGAGGGATGGTGAAAAACTGTTTTTT.

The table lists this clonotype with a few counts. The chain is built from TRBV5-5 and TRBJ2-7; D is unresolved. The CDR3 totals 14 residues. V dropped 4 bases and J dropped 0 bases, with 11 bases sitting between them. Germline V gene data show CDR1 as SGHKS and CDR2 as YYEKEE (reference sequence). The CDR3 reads CASSRAFPSYEQYF. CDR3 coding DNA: TGTGCCAGCAGCAGGGCATTCCCCTCCTACGAGCAGTACTTC.

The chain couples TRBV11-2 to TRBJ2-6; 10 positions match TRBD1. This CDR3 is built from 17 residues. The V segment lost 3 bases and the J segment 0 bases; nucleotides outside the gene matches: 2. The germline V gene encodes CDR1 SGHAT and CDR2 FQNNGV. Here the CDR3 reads CASSLTGGDSGANVLTF. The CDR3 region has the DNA TGTGCCAGCAGCTTGACAGGGGGCGACTCTGGGGCCAACGTCCTGACTTTC.

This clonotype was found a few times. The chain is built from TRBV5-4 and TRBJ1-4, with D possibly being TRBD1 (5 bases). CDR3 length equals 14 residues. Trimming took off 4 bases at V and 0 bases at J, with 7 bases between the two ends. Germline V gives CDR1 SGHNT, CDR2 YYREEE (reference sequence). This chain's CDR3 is CASSGGPTNEKLFF. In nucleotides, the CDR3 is TGTGCCAGCAGCGGGGGACCAACTAATGAAAAACTGTTTTTT.

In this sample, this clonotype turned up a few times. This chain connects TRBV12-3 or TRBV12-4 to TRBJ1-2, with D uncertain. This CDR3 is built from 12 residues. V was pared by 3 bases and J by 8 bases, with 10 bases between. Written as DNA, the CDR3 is TGTGCCAGCAGTTTTATGGGAAGAGGCTACACCTTC. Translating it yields CASSFMGRGYTF.

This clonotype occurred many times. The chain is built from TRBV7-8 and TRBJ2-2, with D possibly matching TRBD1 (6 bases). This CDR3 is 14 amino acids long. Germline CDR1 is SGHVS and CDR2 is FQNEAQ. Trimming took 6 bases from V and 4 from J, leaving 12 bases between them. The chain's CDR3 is CASRPDRFTGELFF. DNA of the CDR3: TGTGCCAGCAGACCCGACAGGTTCACCGGGGAGCTGTTTTTT.

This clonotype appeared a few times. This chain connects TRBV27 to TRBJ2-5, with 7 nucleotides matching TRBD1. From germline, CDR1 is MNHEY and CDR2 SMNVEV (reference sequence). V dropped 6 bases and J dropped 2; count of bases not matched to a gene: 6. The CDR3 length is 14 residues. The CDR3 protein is CASRTGALQETQYF. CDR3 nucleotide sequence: TGTGCCAGCAGAACAGGGGCCCTTCAAGAGACCCAGTACTTC.

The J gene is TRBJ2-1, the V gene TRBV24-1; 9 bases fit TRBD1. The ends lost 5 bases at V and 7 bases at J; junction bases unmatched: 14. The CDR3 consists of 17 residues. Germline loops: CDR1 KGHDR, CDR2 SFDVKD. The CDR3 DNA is TGTGCCACCAGTGGCATAACTACCGGGACAGGGCGGAATGAGCAGTTCTTC. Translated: CATSGITTGTGRNEQFF.

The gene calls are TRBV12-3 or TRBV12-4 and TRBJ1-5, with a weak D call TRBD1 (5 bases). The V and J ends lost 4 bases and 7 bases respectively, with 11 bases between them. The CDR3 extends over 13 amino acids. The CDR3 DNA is TGTGCCAGCAGTTCCCTGGGGCACCAGCCCCAGCATTTT. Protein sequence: CASSSLGHQPQHF.

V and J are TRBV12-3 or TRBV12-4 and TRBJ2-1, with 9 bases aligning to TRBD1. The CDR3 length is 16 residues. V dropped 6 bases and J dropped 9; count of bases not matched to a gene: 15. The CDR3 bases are TGTGCCAGCAGCCTCACGCCCGGGACAGGGTTCGGTGAGCAGTTCTTC. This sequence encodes CASSLTPGTGFGEQFF.

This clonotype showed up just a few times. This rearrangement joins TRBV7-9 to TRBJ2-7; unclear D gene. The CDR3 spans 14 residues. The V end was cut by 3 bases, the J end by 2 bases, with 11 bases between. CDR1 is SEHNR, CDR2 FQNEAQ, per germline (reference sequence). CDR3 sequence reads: CASSFEYHTYEQYF. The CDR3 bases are TGTGCCAGCAGCTTTGAGTACCATACCTACGAGCAGTACTTC.

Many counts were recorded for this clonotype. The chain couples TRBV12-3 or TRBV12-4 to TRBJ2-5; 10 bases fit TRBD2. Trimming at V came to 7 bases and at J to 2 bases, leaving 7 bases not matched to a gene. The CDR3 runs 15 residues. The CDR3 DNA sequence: TGTGCCAGCACCCCACTAGCGGGACGTCAAGAGACCCAGTACTTC. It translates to CASTPLAGRQETQYF.

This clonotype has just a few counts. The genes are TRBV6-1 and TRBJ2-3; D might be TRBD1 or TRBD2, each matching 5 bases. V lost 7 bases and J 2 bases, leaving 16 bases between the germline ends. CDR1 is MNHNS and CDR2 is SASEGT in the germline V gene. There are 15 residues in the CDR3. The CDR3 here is CASTKTAGLTDTQYF. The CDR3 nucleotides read TGTGCCAGCACCAAGACAGCCGGACTCACAGATACGCAGTATTTT.

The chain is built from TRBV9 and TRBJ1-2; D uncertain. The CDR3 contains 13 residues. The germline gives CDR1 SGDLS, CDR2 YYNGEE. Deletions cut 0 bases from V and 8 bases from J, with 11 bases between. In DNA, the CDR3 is TGTGCCAGCAGCGTAGGGACGGGTCTCGGCTACACCTTC. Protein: CASSVGTGLGYTF.

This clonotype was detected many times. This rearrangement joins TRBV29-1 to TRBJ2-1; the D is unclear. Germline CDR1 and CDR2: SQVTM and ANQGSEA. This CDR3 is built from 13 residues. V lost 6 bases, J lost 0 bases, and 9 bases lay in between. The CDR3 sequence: CSVRPFSYNEQFF. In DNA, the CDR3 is TGCAGCGTCCGCCCTTTCTCCTACAATGAGCAGTTCTTC.